This TCR beta chain comes out of a study of shared clonotypes between healthy human individuals. The overall study: Each donor had three CD4 naive, three CD4 memory, two CD8 naive and one CD8 memory plate. Study-wide results and limits: Rarefaction curves obtained for sorted subsets showed sequencing incomplete despite large depth. Relative to memory subsets, naive subsets generally showed larger estimated richness.

The table lists this clone with a few counts. What it binds is not known. Trimming removed 4 bases at V and 3 bases at J, with 15 bases between. Germline V lookup: CDR1 SQVTM, CDR2 ANQGSEA. This CDR3 comprises 14 residues. Per the original data handling: ImmunoSEQ sequences covered only the junction and lacked quality scores; filtering therefore differed. Produced via immunoSEQ multiplex PCR; TCRdb's table is partial and in-frame only. That table is the source of V, J and clone size, and D and trimming were worked out from the DNA. This table has fewer than 2.5 million clones, roughly 93% appearing once.

The V and J genes are TRBV29-1 and TRBJ1-1; tentatively, D is TRBD1 (5 bases). The sequence came from a man between 18 and 35 years old in good health. Some clones in this sample may be carry-over from other donors' samples. The material sequenced was naive CD4+ T cells from PBMCs. The sample's subset: CD45RA+ positively selected. This CDR3 reads CSVVALGRDTEAFF. For the CDR3, the DNA is TGCAGCGTTGTCGCCCTGGGGCGAGACACTGAAGCTTTCTTT.